This entry describes one T cell receptor beta chain. Antigen: not known. These data come from a study of shared clonotypes between healthy human individuals. Study results and caveats: Against clonotypes common to all four donors, non-shared ones had lower generation probabilities.

Each cell subset's genomic DNA was divided evenly among several immunoSEQ plates. The authors' processing: ImmunoSEQ only sent back junction sequences with no quality scores, so filtering was done differently. The method was immunoSEQ multiplex PCR; TCRdb's version includes in-frame clones alone and lacks a portion of them. The V and J calls and clone size were taken over from that table, and D and trimming were inferred from the DNA. The sample shows about 2.4 million clones, 90% to 95% of them seen only once. Germline CDR1 and CDR2: SGHTA and FQGTGA. The CDR3 covers 11 residues. V was pared by 4 bases and J by 5 bases, with 6 bases between.

This chain joins TRBV7-3 and TRBJ2-7, with D maybe TRBD2 (6 bases). This receptor was identified in a man aged 18 to 30 in good health. Sequenced input: naive CD4+ T cells sorted from blood. Subset given: CD45RA+ positively selected. CDR3 region: CASSSGDEQYF. Written as DNA, the CDR3 is TGTGCCAGCAGCTCGGGGGACGAGCAGTACTTC.